The 10 T cell receptor beta chains given below trace back to one sample, sequenced in a study of Ad26.COV2.S vaccination and SARS-CoV-2 variants. Assay: immunoSEQ multiplex PCR; the TCRdb copy retains only in-frame clones and omits some. The sample lists around 370,000 clones, 92% occurring once. The source material was peripheral blood, sampled after recovery from COVID-19. The receptors originated from a human donor who had recovered from COVID-19.

A word on this clone: The sample has other DNA sequences that encode this CDR3 too. The chain uses TRBV7-9 and TRBJ2-3; 8 positions agree with TRBD2. Germline lookup yields CDR1 SEHNR and CDR2 FQNEAQ (reference sequence). Trimming took 4 bases from V and 2 from J; bases not matched to a gene: 2. This CDR3 has 14 residues. The CDR3 protein is CASSSRGATDTQYF. The CDR3 DNA reads TGTGCCAGCAGCTCGCGGGGGGCCACAGATACGCAGTATTTT.

The chain combines TRBV13 with TRBJ2-2; D is undetermined. Germline values: CDR1 PRHDT, CDR2 FYEKMQ (reference sequence). V was trimmed by 6 bases and J by 0 bases, leaving 11 bases between them. The CDR3 totals 15 residues. CDR3 residues: CASSSQLTNTGELFF. In DNA, the CDR3 is TGTGCCAGCAGTTCGCAGCTGACGAACACCGGGGAGCTGTTTTTT.

This sequence joins TRBV7-2 and TRBJ2-7; 8 bases map to TRBD2. Germline trimming cut 3 bases from V and 0 bases from J; bases unmatched to any gene: 4. Germline V gene lookup returns CDR1 SGHTA and CDR2 FQGNSA. The CDR3 is 15 amino acids. As DNA, the CDR3 is TGTGCCAGCAGCTTTCGGGAGGGGTTCTCCTACGAGCAGTACTTC. It is translated as CASSFREGFSYEQYF.

The chain links TRBV6-5 to TRBJ1-1, with D possibly matching TRBD1 (6 bases). CDR3 length: 14 amino acids. V was pared by 7 bases and J by 1 base, with 13 bases between. The germline V gene encodes CDR1 MNHEY and CDR2 SVGAGI. This chain's CDR3 is CASTSTGRNTEAFF. In nucleotides, the CDR3 is TGTGCCAGCACCTCAACAGGGCGGAACACTGAAGCTTTCTTT.

This rearrangement joins TRBV2 to TRBJ2-7, with D uncertain. V shed 4 bases and J shed 0 bases, with 10 bases lying between them. Per the germline V gene, CDR1 is SNHLY and CDR2 is FYNNEI. This CDR3 contains 14 residues. This CDR3 is CASSVRQSSYEQYF. DNA for the CDR3: TGTGCCAGCAGTGTTCGGCAGAGCTCCTACGAGCAGTACTTC.

Concerning this clone: At the DNA level, this CDR3 is encoded by other sequences in the same sample as well. As DNA, the CDR3 is TGTGCTAGTGGTTTAGGGAACACTGAAGCTTTCTTT. This codes for CASGLGNTEAFF. The J gene is TRBJ1-1, the V gene TRBV12-5; D call uncertain. CDR3 length: 12 residues. Between the trimmed V and J ends, which lost 3 bases and 1 base, there was a span of 3 bases. From germline, CDR1 is LGHNT and CDR2 FRNRAP. The full variable domain, its missing parts supplied by reference TRBV12-5 and TRBJ1-1, is DARVTQTPRHKVTEMGQEVTMRCQPILGHNTVFWYRQTMMQGLELLAYFRNRAPLDDSGMPKDRFSAEMPDATLATLKIQPSEPRDSAVYFCASGLGNTEAFFGQGTRLTVV.

The rearrangement joins TRBV29-1 to TRBJ1-2; D is perhaps TRBD1 (5 bases). CDR3 length: 12 amino acids. The V gene's germline CDR1 is SQVTM and CDR2 ANQGSEA. V was clipped by 7 bases and J by 6 bases, with 15 bases between them. The CDR3 DNA follows: TGCAGCGATGGGGGTTTGGGGGATGGCTACACCTTC. Translated: CSDGGLGDGYTF.

V gene TRBV7-3 combines with J gene TRBJ2-5; 8 nucleotides agree with TRBD1. The V gene end was trimmed by 5 bases and the J gene end by 4 bases; junction bases not matched to a gene: 9. This CDR3 is 15 amino acids long. Germline CDR1 reads SGHTA; CDR2 reads FQGTGA. Written as DNA, the CDR3 is TGTGCCAGCAGCCTAGGACAGGGAGTGAGAGAGACCCAGTACTTC. This translates into CASSLGQGVRETQYF.

The chain is built from TRBV2 and TRBJ1-1; D remains ambiguous. The CDR3 has 10 amino acids. V was pared by 8 bases and J by 6 bases, with 7 bases between. Germline-derived CDR1 and CDR2 are SNHLY and FYNNEI. In nucleotides, the CDR3 is TGTGCCAGCGTGGGCGCTGAAGCTTTCTTT. Translated: CASVGAEAFF.

In its sample, this clone was seen a few times. The chain links TRBV3-1 (or the pseudogene TRBV3-2) to TRBJ2-2, with D unclear. Per the germline V gene, CDR1 is LGHDT and CDR2 is YNNKEL (reference sequence). The V gene lost 0 bases and the J gene lost 4 bases, with 9 bases spanning the gap. The CDR3 runs 15 residues. CDR3 sequence: CASSQEAPGTGELFF. DNA for the CDR3: TGTGCCAGCAGCCAAGAAGCTCCGGGCACCGGGGAGCTGTTTTTT.